This entry is about one T cell receptor (beta chain). This clonotype was seen ten or more times. Its antigen is not yet known. Per-base quality was not reported, and no clone a single base away is much larger than it. The sample is drawn from a study of CD8 T cells in ankylosing spondylitis (dated by TCRdb to 2016 to 2017). Turning to the overall study: To find TCR variants linked to disease, the study profiled T cell receptor beta repertoires in ankylosing spondylitis patients and healthy donors. Peripheral blood was sampled, and synovial fluid was also collected from ankylosing spondylitis patients. The full study cohort was made up of 20 to 25 ankylosing spondylitis patients and 108 healthy donors.

Study-wide findings and limitations: Blood from ankylosing spondylitis patients appeared to be characterized by a TCR beta motif made up of seven or eight highly homologous amino acid variants. The disease-linked clones showed a CD8+ phenotype and occurred at relatively low frequencies in peripheral blood. Some TCR beta motif variants had previously been reported in synovial fluid and blood of reactive arthritis patients, which suggested common disease-initiation mechanisms. The disease-linked clones were reported to be significantly enriched in matched synovial fluid samples from ankylosing spondylitis patients.

There are 12 amino acids in the CDR3, from cysteine to phenylalanine inclusive. Just CDR3 DNA is preserved here, 36 bases in frame from base 1. Relative to germline, V is 4 bases shorter and J is 4 bases shorter, with 9 bases between their ends. The germline V gene (reference sequence) specifies SGHKS as CDR1 and YYEKEE as CDR2. Sequenced on an Illumina HiSeq 2500. TCR beta libraries were prepared by quantitative 5'-RACE with molecular barcodes. The original methods were these. A new computational method, built on a probabilistic model of VDJ rearrangement, was used to identify disease-linked TCR variants. TCRdb ran its own pipeline on the public reads, namely fastp trimming at Q25 and MiXCR clone calling, and kept in-frame beta chains. Rows with a matching CDR3 protein are joined into one entry that keeps the most common DNA and genes. The V and J calls were determined by TCRdb, not by the authors. For this sample the table gives some 100,000 distinct CDR3 sequences, of which more than 8.5% were detected only once. The ten biggest clones cover 30% to 35% of the sample.

The specimen was blood, either unsorted or a sorted T cell fraction (not recorded which). The receptor comes from a male donor with ankylosing spondylitis. The chain links TRBV5-5 with TRBJ2-7; the D gene lacks a confident call. CDR3 loop: CASSIGEYEQYF. The sequenced DNA is TGTGCCAGCAGCATTGGAGAGTACGAGCAGTACTTC.